What follows are 24 T cell receptor beta chains derived from one specimen sequenced in a study of identifying expanded T cells in peripheral blood. Only in-frame clones appear in the TCRdb table, and some are missing; sequencing was by immunoSEQ multiplex PCR. The table has about 52,000 clones, around 82% seen once. Sequencing used blood. The receptors were gathered from a person between 18 and 69 years old in good health.

CDR3 sequence reads: CASSQGQENSPLHF. In DNA form, the CDR3 reads TGTGCCAGCAGCCAAGGACAGGAAAATTCACCCCTCCACTTT. The chain links TRBV4-2 to TRBJ1-6; TRBD1 is a possible D gene (6 bases). The CDR3 sequence is 14 residues long. Germline V CDR1 and CDR2: LGHNA, YNFKEQ. V was pared by 1 base and J by 7 bases, with 8 bases between.

This chain links TRBV28 with TRBJ1-2; TRBD1 aligns across 8 bases. The CDR3 is made up of 14 amino acids. Germline V lookup: CDR1 MDHEN, CDR2 SYDVKM. V lost 2 bases to trimming and J lost 8 bases; unmatched junction nucleotides: 7. In DNA form, the CDR3 reads TGTGCCAGCAGTTTAACCACAGGGGGTCGAGGCTACACCTTC. Its protein is CASSLTTGGRGYTF.

The V and J genes are TRBV27 and TRBJ1-1; no reliable D call. CDR1 and CDR2 (germline): MNHEY, SMNVEV (reference sequence). The CDR3 length is 13 residues. V lost 3 bases and J lost 4, with 9 bases in between. The CDR3 loop is CASSFRGSTEAFF. The CDR3 DNA is TGTGCCAGCAGTTTTCGTGGGAGCACTGAAGCTTTCTTT.

The chain recombines TRBV7-2 with TRBJ2-5; tentatively, D is TRBD2 (5 bases). Per germline, CDR1 SGHTA and CDR2 FQGNSA. CDR3 length: 13 residues. With 2 bases removed from V and 3 bases from J, the gap between germline ends came to 7 bases. CDR3 sequence reads: CASSLRREETQYF. As DNA, the CDR3 is TGTGCCAGCAGCTTAAGGCGGGAAGAGACCCAGTACTTC.

The chain combines TRBV6-1 with TRBJ2-2, with 10 bases lining up with TRBD2. V was clipped by 3 bases and J by 0 bases; unmatched bases: 4. The CDR3 is made up of 17 amino acids. The germline gives CDR1 MNHNS, CDR2 SASEGT. The CDR3 loop is CASSEASGSSNTGELFF. CDR3 bases: TGTGCCAGCAGTGAGGCTAGCGGGAGCTCGAACACCGGGGAGCTGTTTTTT.

This clone was counted only a few times. This chain links TRBV7-9 with TRBJ1-5; TRBD1 aligns across 7 bases. The CDR3 covers 13 residues. V shed 6 bases and J 7 bases; nucleotides not matched to a gene: 6. Germline values: CDR1 SEHNR, CDR2 FQNEAQ (reference sequence). The CDR3 DNA sequence: TGTGCCAGCAGTCAGGGGGAAAAGCAGCCCCAGCATTTT. Residues: CASSQGEKQPQHF.

The J gene is TRBJ1-1, the V gene TRBV19; 8 bases align to TRBD1. The germline V gene has CDR1 LNHDA and CDR2 SQIVND (reference sequence). V shed 9 bases and J 2 bases; nucleotides not matched to a gene: 14. The CDR3 runs 16 residues. This chain's CDR3 is CASTLGQGQDNTEAFF. Written as DNA, the CDR3 is TGTGCCAGCACCTTAGGACAGGGTCAAGATAACACTGAAGCTTTCTTT.

The V gene is TRBV2, the J gene TRBJ2-3; 10 bases are a match to TRBD2. This CDR3 region has 18 residues. V gave up 0 bases and J gave up 7 bases; unmatched junction bases: 13. Per the germline V gene, CDR1 is SNHLY and CDR2 is FYNNEI. In nucleotides, the CDR3 is TGTGCCAGCAGTGAAGCGCTTCAACTAGCGGGGCTCGGGCATACGCAGTATTTT. Amino acid sequence: CASSEALQLAGLGHTQYF.

V gene TRBV6-5 combines with J gene TRBJ2-7; D remains ambiguous. Germline CDR1 MNHEY, CDR2 SVGAGI. The CDR3 has 13 amino acids. The V end was cut by 1 base, the J end by 1 base, with 5 bases between. CDR3 in DNA: TGTGCCAGCAGTTACTACGATTCCTACGAGCAGTACTTC. Its protein is CASSYYDSYEQYF.

The chain links TRBV5-8 to TRBJ1-1; D not resolved. The CDR3 is 15 amino acids. The germline V and J ends were trimmed by 4 bases and 3 bases, with 16 bases remaining between them. The germline gives CDR1 SGHTS, CDR2 YDEGEE. The CDR3 region has the DNA TGTGCCAGCAGCCGAATCCTGAACAGAGACACTGAAGCTTTCTTT. It yields the protein CASSRILNRDTEAFF.

The chain links TRBV5-1 to TRBJ1-2, with 8 bases fitting TRBD1. Trimming at V came to 7 bases and at J to 7 bases, leaving 6 bases not matched to a gene. CDR3 size: 12 residues. Germline V gives CDR1 SGHRS, CDR2 YFSETQ. The chain's CDR3 is CASESRGLGYTF. CDR3 coding DNA: TGCGCCAGCGAAAGCAGGGGGCTTGGCTACACCTTC.

The gene calls are TRBV9 and TRBJ2-1; no firm D call. Germline V CDR1 and CDR2: SGDLS, YYNGEE. This CDR3 region has 17 residues. Trimming cost V 4 bases and J 4 bases, with 21 bases left between them. The CDR3 DNA sequence: TGTGCCAGCAGCCCGCCCGGGCCCCTGGCGGTTTACAATGAGCAGTTCTTC. Protein: CASSPPGPLAVYNEQFF.

The rearrangement joins TRBV10-3 to TRBJ2-1; no clear D. Trimming removed 6 bases at V and 8 bases at J, with 14 bases between. Looked up from germline, CDR1 is ENHRY and CDR2 is SYGVKD. This CDR3 spans 13 amino acids. The CDR3 is CAISGGSEHEQFF. The DNA for the CDR3 is TGTGCCATCAGCGGCGGAAGTGAACATGAGCAGTTCTTC.

The V and J genes are TRBV5-6 and TRBJ2-1; no clear D. V lost 0 bases and J lost 5, with 6 bases in between. The CDR3 covers 13 residues. The germline V gene encodes CDR1 SGHDT and CDR2 YYEEEE. CDR3 in DNA: TGTGCCAGCAGCTTGGCAGACGACAATGAGCAGTTCTTC. Translated: CASSLADDNEQFF.

The V call is TRBV11-2, the J call TRBJ1-3, with D possibly matching TRBD1 (6 bases). Germline assignment: CDR1 SGHAT and CDR2 FQNNGV. The CDR3 loop spans 13 amino acids. V dropped 5 bases and J dropped 3 bases, with 8 bases sitting between them. The CDR3 nucleotides read TGTGCCAGCAGCGAACAGGGTGGAAACACCATATATTTT. This sequence encodes CASSEQGGNTIYF.

The chain employs TRBV5-1 and TRBJ2-1; 8 bases match TRBD2. Germline V gene data show CDR1 as SGHRS and CDR2 as YFSETQ. The CDR3 is 15 amino acids. V was clipped by 5 bases and J by 4 bases; unmatched bases: 8. As DNA, the CDR3 is TGCGCCAGCAGTCACGGGACTAGTGGATACAATGAGCAGTTCTTC. It codes for CASSHGTSGYNEQFF. The complete variable domain, with remaining parts taken from reference TRBV5-1 and TRBJ2-1, reads KAGVTQTPRYLIKTRGQQVTLSCSPISGHRSVSWYQQTPGQGLQFLFEYFSETQRNKGNFPGRFSGRQFSNSRSEMNVSTLELGDSALYLCASSHGTSGYNEQFFGPGTRLTVL.

The chain is built from TRBV9 and TRBJ2-3, with D perhaps TRBD2 (5 bases). Germline V CDR1 and CDR2: SGDLS, YYNGEE. Trimming stripped 0 bases from V and 2 bases from J, with 10 bases between. The CDR3 runs 15 residues. The CDR3 nucleotides read TGTGCCAGCAGCGTAGCAGCGGAGCCCACAGATACGCAGTATTTT. This sequence encodes CASSVAAEPTDTQYF.

The chain combines TRBV6-1 with TRBJ2-7; the D is unclear. In germline, CDR1 is MNHNS, CDR2 SASEGT. The CDR3 has 14 amino acids. Trimming stripped 2 bases from V and 3 bases from J, with 11 bases between. In DNA form, the CDR3 reads TGTGCCAGCAGTGAATCGGGTAACCACTACGAGCAGTACTTC. It codes for CASSESGNHYEQYF.

A few counts support this clone. The gene calls are TRBV7-9 and TRBJ1-1; TRBD1 might be the D (5 bases). Trimming took off 4 bases at V and 0 bases at J, with 12 bases between the two ends. Looked up from germline, CDR1 is SEHNR and CDR2 is FQNEAQ (reference sequence). This CDR3 is built from 15 residues. CDR3 residues: CASSWAGSMNTEAFF. The CDR3 DNA sequence: TGTGCCAGCAGCTGGGCAGGGTCAATGAACACTGAAGCTTTCTTT.

V is TRBV6-1 and J is TRBJ2-3, with no clear D. V lost 2 bases, J lost 4 bases, and 13 bases lay in between. The CDR3 loop spans 15 amino acids. Per germline, CDR1 MNHNS and CDR2 SASEGT. CDR3 loop: CASSEYTAWADTQYF. CDR3 DNA sequence: TGTGCCAGCAGTGAATATACCGCCTGGGCAGATACGCAGTATTTT.

The rearrangement links TRBV5-1 to TRBJ1-1; possibly TRBD1 for D (5 bases). V lost 0 bases and J lost 2, with 14 bases in between. The CDR3 spans 16 residues. Germline CDR1 is SGHRS and CDR2 is YFSETQ. The CDR3 DNA is TGCGCCAGCAGCTTGGTGGGTGGGACGTCCAACACTGAAGCTTTCTTT. It codes for CASSLVGGTSNTEAFF.

Remarks on this clone: In the same sample, other DNA sequences code for this CDR3. The chain couples TRBV4-1 to TRBJ2-7; D is unclear. V shed 0 bases and J shed 5 bases, with 5 bases lying between them. The germline gives CDR1 MGHRA, CDR2 YSYEKL. The CDR3 totals 12 residues. In DNA form, the CDR3 reads TGCGCCAGCAGCCAAGAAGGGCACGAGCAGTACTTC. Residues: CASSQEGHEQYF.

The rearrangement uses TRBV4-1 and TRBJ1-1; D perhaps matches TRBD1 (5 bases). Trimming cost V 6 bases and J 2 bases, with 16 bases left between them. Per the germline V gene, CDR1 is MGHRA and CDR2 is YSYEKL. The CDR3 consists of 15 residues. CDR3 residues: CASSWLGRPNTEAFF. Written as DNA, the CDR3 is TGCGCCAGCAGTTGGTTGGGACGGCCCAACACTGAAGCTTTCTTT.

This rearrangement joins TRBV20-1 to TRBJ1-2, with D hard to call. There are 10 residues in the CDR3. With 3 bases removed from V and 8 bases from J, the gap between germline ends came to 7 bases. Germline CDR1 and CDR2: DFQATT and SNEGSKA (reference sequence). CDR3 sequence (DNA): TGCAGTGCTAGTAGGCGGGGCTACACCTTC. Its protein product is CSASRRGYTF.